One TCR beta chain is described in this entry. Its antigen is still unknown. TCRdb analysed the RT-PCR reads with MiXCR anew, one entry per CDR3 protein. The table shows around 580,000 distinct CDR3 sequences, with 12% occurring only once. The data are from a study of response to subunit inactivated influenza vaccine. Study-level findings and limits: The authors suggested that every seasonal influenza vaccination recruits few new T cells.

Germline lookup yields CDR1 SGHTA and CDR2 FQGNSA. With 4 bases clipped from V and 2 bases from J, the junction kept 5 bases outside the gene matches. The CDR3 covers 14 residues. The source material was PBMCs from blood, sampled on the day of vaccination. The genes are TRBV7-2 and TRBJ2-7; 7 nucleotides match TRBD2. The sequence derives from a man aged 50-59 years who received an inactivated influenza vaccine. CDR3 nucleotide sequence: TGTGCCAGCAGCTCGGAGCGGGGAACCTACGAGCAGTACTTC. Amino acid sequence: CASSSERGTYEQYF.